The 8 T cell receptor beta chains below come from one sample, sequenced in a study of cytomegalovirus exposure and HLA in healthy donors. PCR amplification relied on 60 Vbeta primers (plus 13 Jbeta primers). Sequenced by immunoSEQ multiplex PCR; TCRdb stores in-frame clones only, minus some. There are 95,000 to 150,000 clones in the sample; around three fifths occur only once, and about 8% lies in the top ten. The sequencing input was PBMCs. The receptors were gathered from a woman aged 40 to 49 in good health and CMV-seropositive.

The rearrangement uses TRBV2 and TRBJ2-7; 10 positions agree with TRBD2. The CDR3 is made up of 15 amino acids. CDR1 and CDR2 from the germline V gene are SNHLY and FYNNEI. V lost 2 bases and J lost 7; bases outside the gene matches: 8. In DNA form, the CDR3 reads TGTGCCAGCAGTGAAACTCTAGCGGGAGTGGGGGAGCAGTACTTC. It is translated as CASSETLAGVGEQYF.

The rearrangement links TRBV7-8 to TRBJ2-2; D gene ambiguous. Deletions cut 1 base from V and 2 bases from J, with 8 bases between. The CDR3 totals 15 residues. Germline lookup yields CDR1 SGHVS and CDR2 FQNEAQ. In DNA, the CDR3 is TGTGCCAGCAGCTTAGACCACAGCAACACCGGGGAGCTGTTTTTT. It is translated as CASSLDHSNTGELFF.

V is TRBV19 and J is TRBJ1-2; 8 bases fit TRBD1. V was clipped by 4 bases and J by 6 bases; unmatched bases: 7. Germline V gene lookup returns CDR1 LNHDA and CDR2 SQIVND (reference sequence). CDR3 length equals 14 residues. The CDR3 is CASSNPDRGHGYTF. The CDR3 nucleotides are TGTGCCAGTAGTAATCCAGACAGGGGCCATGGCTACACCTTC.

V gene TRBV5-6 combines with J gene TRBJ2-7; 10 nucleotides agree with TRBD1. CDR1 and CDR2 from the germline V gene are SGHDT and YYEEEE. This CDR3 has 15 residues. V was clipped by 4 bases and J by 3 bases; unmatched bases: 7. The CDR3 DNA reads as TGTGCCAGCAGCGACTCCGGGACAGGGGTCTACGAGCAGTACTTC. It yields the protein CASSDSGTGVYEQYF.

This chain uses TRBV28 with TRBJ2-7; 9 positions match TRBD1. Looked up from germline, CDR1 is MDHEN and CDR2 is SYDVKM. This CDR3 has 17 amino acids. J lost 0 bases, V lost 4 bases, and 10 bases had no gene match. The CDR3 region has the DNA TGTGCCAGCAGTTCCCTGGGGTCGGGACAGGGCTCCTACGAGCAGTACTTC. Protein product: CASSSLGSGQGSYEQYF.

This clone showed up just a few times. V usage is TRBV28 and J usage is TRBJ2-7, with TRBD2 as a possible D gene (5 bases). V lost 5 bases to trimming and J lost 2 bases, with 10 bases between them. CDR1 MDHEN and CDR2 SYDVKM come from the germline V gene. This CDR3 has 13 residues. CDR3 sequence: CASSSTSPYEQYF. The DNA for the CDR3 is TGTGCCAGCAGTAGTACTAGTCCCTACGAGCAGTACTTC. The full variable domain, its missing parts supplied by reference TRBV28 and TRBJ2-7, is DVKVTQSSRYLVKRTGEKVFLECVQDMDHENMFWYRQDPGLGLRLIYFSYDVKMKEKGDIPEGYSVSREKKERFSLILESASTNQTSMYLCASSSTSPYEQYFGPGTRLTVT.

This chain links TRBV9 with TRBJ2-2; no definite D call. This CDR3 contains 15 residues. V dropped 0 bases and J dropped 4 bases, with 10 bases sitting between them. The germline CDR1 and CDR2 sequences are SGDLS and YYNGEE. Here the CDR3 reads CASSVAPQATGELFF. The CDR3 coding sequence is TGTGCCAGCAGCGTAGCGCCGCAGGCCACCGGGGAGCTGTTTTTT.

The CDR3 nucleotides are TGTGCCAGCAGCCAAGACTGGCACACAGATACGCAGTATTTT. Amino acids: CASSQDWHTDTQYF. J is TRBJ2-3 and V is TRBV5-4; D unresolved. This CDR3 spans 14 amino acids. CDR1 and CDR2 (germline): SGHNT, YYREEE (reference sequence). The V gene lost 4 bases and the J gene lost 2 bases, with 11 bases spanning the gap.